This TCR beta chain was recorded in a study of blood T cell repertoires in COVID-19. At the level of the study: Samples of COVID-19 (acute and convalescent) were obtained from the United States, Italy and Spain. T cells, B-cell-depleted T cells, or PBMCs provided the cDNA or gDNA that served as material.

The germline V gene has CDR1 SGHTA and CDR2 FQGNSA. Trimming took off 3 bases at V and 1 base at J, with 13 bases between the two ends. CDR3 length: 16 amino acids. Study processing details: By means of reference gene primer amplification, nucleated cell counts were estimated. The data were produced by immunoSEQ multiplex PCR, yet TCRdb's version contains in-frame clones alone and is incomplete. D and trimming were read from the DNA, whereas the V and J calls and clone size are those reported in that table. The table has about 150,000 clones, 85% to 90% seen once. Sequencing was done on a sample of peripheral blood. The chain employs TRBV7-2 and TRBJ2-1, with D unclear. This TCR was recovered from a woman aged 60 to 75 with active COVID-19. For the CDR3, the DNA is TGTGCCAGCAGCTTTCCCTCTTACTCATCCTACAATGAGCAGTTCTTC. Its protein product is CASSFPSYSSYNEQFF.